This passage covers 20 T cell receptor beta chains from one sample sequenced in a study of immune evolution from preneoplasia to lung adenocarcinoma. The protocol was immunoSEQ multiplex PCR, while the TCRdb copy is restricted to in-frame clones and leaves out a portion. The data hold around 11,000 clones, with roughly 89% observed a single time. The specimen was FFPE invasive lung adenocarcinoma tissue. Every receptor here comes from a person aged 65-85 years with invasive lung adenocarcinoma.

The genes are TRBV7-3 and TRBJ2-1; tentatively, D is TRBD1 or TRBD2 (5 bases each). The germline V and J ends were trimmed by 6 bases and 6 bases, with 18 bases remaining between them. Germline CDR1 and CDR2: SGHTA and FQGTGA. The CDR3 is 15 amino acids. In DNA form, the CDR3 reads TGTGCCAGCAGTGCATACCCGGGACCCAGCAATGAGCAGTTCTTC. Its translation: CASSAYPGPSNEQFF. Full variable domain (remainder filled in from reference TRBV7-3 and TRBJ2-1): GAGVSQTPSNKVTEKGKYVELRCDPISGHTALYWYRQSLGQGPEFLIYFQGTGAADDSGLPNDRFFAVRPEGSVSTLKIQRTERGDSAVYLCASSAYPGPSNEQFFGPGTRLTVL.

This clone occurred once. The J gene is TRBJ2-5, the V gene TRBV5-1; D is undetermined. Trimming took 0 bases from V and 4 from J, leaving 13 bases between them. The germline CDR1 and CDR2 sequences are SGHRS and YFSETQ. This CDR3 contains 15 residues. The CDR3 spells CASSLGMGPGETQYF. The CDR3 DNA reads TGCGCCAGCAGCTTGGGGATGGGCCCAGGAGAGACCCAGTACTTC.

V and J are TRBV7-9 and TRBJ2-6, with 7 bases lining up with TRBD1. The CDR3 extends over 15 amino acids. V lost 5 bases and J lost 3; bases outside the gene matches: 4. Looked up from germline, CDR1 is SEHNR and CDR2 is FQNEAQ (reference sequence). The CDR3 DNA follows: TGTGCCAGCAGCCCCAGGGGGTTTGGGGCCAACGTCCTGACTTTC. Encoded protein: CASSPRGFGANVLTF.

The CDR3 loop reads CASSIGSGTANTGELFF. The CDR3 DNA sequence: TGTGCCAGTAGTATAGGTTCGGGTACAGCGAACACCGGGGAGCTGTTTTTT. The V and J genes are TRBV19 and TRBJ2-2; D uncertain. The V end was cut by 1 base, the J end by 0 bases, with 12 bases between. The germline gives CDR1 LNHDA, CDR2 SQIVND (reference sequence). The CDR3 is 17 residues long.

The chain carries TRBV25-1 and TRBJ2-7; D is ambiguous. The germline V gene encodes CDR1 MGHDK and CDR2 SYGVNS. V was clipped by 3 bases and J by 5 bases, with 5 bases between them. The CDR3 is made up of 11 amino acids. The CDR3 protein is CASSEAHEQYF. DNA for the CDR3: TGTGCCAGCAGTGAGGCACACGAGCAGTACTTC.

The chain joins TRBV28 to TRBJ2-5, with TRBD2 as a possible D gene (5 bases). The CDR3 consists of 14 residues. V lost 1 base and J lost 2, with 8 bases in between. The germline CDR1 and CDR2 sequences are MDHEN and SYDVKM. CDR3 in amino acids: CASSLFGNQETQYF. The CDR3 DNA is TGTGCCAGCAGTTTATTCGGGAATCAAGAGACCCAGTACTTC.

The rearrangement uses TRBV7-9 and TRBJ1-1; D is unclear. CDR1 and CDR2 from the germline V gene are SEHNR and FQNEAQ (reference sequence). The CDR3 consists of 13 residues. V was shortened by 0 bases and J by 7 bases, with 9 bases between the two germline ends. CDR3 in amino acids: CASSLAEGFEAFF. In nucleotides, the CDR3 is TGTGCCAGCAGCTTAGCAGAGGGATTTGAAGCTTTCTTT.

This chain joins TRBV6-6 and TRBJ2-3, with TRBD2 matching 8 bases. V lost 6 bases, J lost 5 bases, and 13 bases stayed unmatched. Germline lookup yields CDR1 MNHNY and CDR2 SVGAGI (reference sequence). CDR3 length: 16 residues. The CDR3 region is CASSKEAGEGVDTQYF. The CDR3 DNA reads as TGTGCCAGCAGCAAAGAAGCGGGAGAGGGAGTAGATACGCAGTATTTT.

V and J are TRBV21-1 and TRBJ2-3; TRBD1 is the table's D call and was not checked against the DNA. TRBV21-1 is shown as a pseudogene. The CDR3 covers 16 residues. The CDR3 DNA reads as TGTGCCAGCAGCACCCCAGGGGTCTACAGCACAGATACGCAGTATTTT. Its translation is CASSTPGVYSTDTQYF.

The chain uses TRBV28 and TRBJ2-6; the D is unclear. CDR3 length: 19 residues. Germline V lookup: CDR1 MDHEN, CDR2 SYDVKM. V gave up 2 bases and J gave up 5 bases, with 22 bases separating them. Written as DNA, the CDR3 is TGTGCCAGCAGTTTACGCCCCGGTGTCGGGCGAACCCGGGCCAACGTCCTGACTTTC. It codes for CASSLRPGVGRTRANVLTF.

CDR3 amino acids: CASSNSPMNTEAFF. The CDR3 DNA follows: TGTGCCAGCAGCAACAGCCCAATGAACACTGAAGCTTTCTTT. The chain recombines TRBV28 with TRBJ1-1; D call uncertain. CDR3 length: 14 amino acids. V gave up 6 bases and J gave up 0 bases, with 11 bases separating them. CDR1 is MDHEN and CDR2 is SYDVKM in the germline V gene.

This chain links TRBV7-9 with TRBJ2-2; the match to TRBD2 covers 9 bases. V dropped 7 bases and J dropped 3; count of bases not matched to a gene: 6. Germline V gene sequence: CDR1 SEHNR, CDR2 FQNEAQ (reference sequence). This CDR3 comprises 15 residues. CDR3: CASTPASGDTGELFF. CDR3 in DNA: TGTGCCAGCACCCCCGCTAGCGGGGACACCGGGGAGCTGTTTTTT.

V and J are TRBV5-6 and TRBJ1-4; no clear D gene. Germline V gene sequence: CDR1 SGHDT, CDR2 YYEEEE. CDR3 length equals 14 residues. V shed 3 bases and J shed 7 bases, with 13 bases lying between them. The CDR3 bases are TGTGCCAGCAGCTGGAGCGCCGGTAGTGAAAAACTGTTTTTT. Protein sequence: CASSWSAGSEKLFF.

The V call is TRBV29-1, the J call TRBJ2-3; weak D call: TRBD2 (7 bases). The CDR3 has 12 amino acids. CDR1 is SQVTM, CDR2 ANQGSEA, per germline. V lost 7 bases to trimming and J lost 4 bases, with 12 bases between them. The CDR3 sequence is CSGWEGADTQYF. The DNA of the CDR3 is TGCAGCGGCTGGGAGGGGGCAGATACGCAGTATTTT.

This clone was detected only once. The V call is TRBV9, the J call TRBJ2-1; D is undetermined. This CDR3 comprises 15 residues. Trimming took off 1 base at V and 0 bases at J, with 8 bases between the two ends. The germline V gene encodes CDR1 SGDLS and CDR2 YYNGEE. The CDR3 reads CASSVKTSSYNEQFF. The CDR3 DNA reads TGTGCCAGCAGCGTAAAAACCTCCTCCTACAATGAGCAGTTCTTC.

V and J are TRBV6-5 and TRBJ2-7; D may correspond to TRBD1 or TRBD2 (5 bases each). Germline CDR1 MNHEY, CDR2 SVGAGI. The CDR3 has 11 residues. The ends were cut back, 7 bases at V and 5 bases at J, with 9 bases in the middle. DNA of the CDR3: TGTGCCAGCAAGGGGAGAAACGAGCAGTACTTC. It encodes CASKGRNEQYF.

This clone counts as medium-sized. DNA of the CDR3: TGCAGCGTTGAAGGTAAATCGACCTACGAGCAGTACTTC. It codes for CSVEGKSTYEQYF. This chain connects TRBV29-1 to TRBJ2-7, with D hard to call. This CDR3 comprises 13 residues. Germline CDR1 and CDR2: SQVTM and ANQGSEA. The ends were cut back, 1 base at V and 2 bases at J, with 9 bases in the middle.

This rearrangement joins TRBV5-4 to TRBJ2-2; perhaps TRBD2 as D (5 bases). The V end lost 5 bases, the J end lost 8 bases, and 10 bases lay between the germline ends. From germline, CDR1 is SGHNT and CDR2 YYREEE (reference sequence). CDR3 length: 12 amino acids. The CDR3, as DNA: TGTGCCAGCAGGCCGGGCGGGGGGGAGCTGTTTTTT. Translation: CASRPGGGELFF.

V gene TRBV30 combines with J gene TRBJ2-7; D might be TRBD1 (6 bases). The CDR3 has 13 amino acids. V was cut by 5 bases and J by 2 bases, with 13 bases left in between. CDR1 and CDR2 (germline): GTSNPN, SVGIG (reference sequence). CDR3 sequence: CAWVRGGAYEQYF. The CDR3 DNA is TGTGCCTGGGTCCGAGGGGGAGCCTACGAGCAGTACTTC.

The chain carries TRBV28 and TRBJ2-3, with 12 bases matching TRBD2. The CDR3 is 17 amino acids. Germline lookup yields CDR1 MDHEN and CDR2 SYDVKM. The V segment lost 3 bases and the J segment 4 bases; nucleotides outside the gene matches: 8. The DNA for the CDR3 is TGTGCCAGCAGTTTTGGGCTAGCGGGAGGGTACGCAGATACGCAGTATTTT. This gives the protein CASSFGLAGGYADTQYF.